Presented here are 8 T cell receptor beta chains from one specimen sequenced in a study of beta chain features in type 1 diabetes. Reverse transcribing all isolated RNA meant expressed TCRB transcripts were sequenced. Sequenced by immunoSEQ multiplex PCR; TCRdb stores in-frame clones only, minus some. The sample yields about 400,000 clones, approximately 12% seen once. The sequencing sample was made of naive CD4+ T cells from blood. All receptors derive from a man younger than 30 in good health.

This clone was seen only a few times. The chain employs TRBV15 and TRBJ1-2; unclear D gene. V dropped 0 bases and J dropped 8 bases, with 10 bases sitting between them. Germline V gene sequence: CDR1 LNHNV, CDR2 YYDKDF (reference sequence). The CDR3 loop spans 13 amino acids. The CDR3 here is CATSRDRSVGYTF. The CDR3 DNA follows: TGTGCCACCAGCAGAGATCGGAGCGTCGGCTACACCTTC.

DNA for the CDR3: TGTGCCAGCAGCTTAAATGGACAACGGCAGACCCAGTACTTC. Translating gives CASSLNGQRQTQYF. The V gene is TRBV7-3, the J gene TRBJ2-5; D may be TRBD1 (5 bases). Trimming removed 1 base from V and 6 bases from J, with 12 bases in between. Per the germline V gene, CDR1 is SGHTA and CDR2 is FQGTGA. CDR3 length: 14 amino acids.

This clone was seen only a few times. The genes are TRBV11-2 and TRBJ2-7, with 9 bases that match TRBD1. The length of the CDR3 is 15 residues. CDR1 and CDR2 (germline): SGHAT, FQNNGV. The V and J ends lost 6 bases and 3 bases, in that order; junction bases with no gene match: 9. CDR3 sequence: CASRFPGQGLYEQYF. DNA for the CDR3: TGTGCCAGCAGGTTCCCGGGACAGGGCCTCTACGAGCAGTACTTC.

This clone was detected a few times. V usage is TRBV19 and J usage is TRBJ2-1; a possible D gene is TRBD1 (6 bases). V was pared by 1 base and J by 4 bases, with 8 bases between. This CDR3 region has 14 residues. Germline CDR1 is LNHDA and CDR2 is SQIVND (reference sequence). The CDR3 loop is CASSIAGEYNEQFF. CDR3 sequence (DNA): TGTGCCAGTAGTATAGCAGGGGAGTACAATGAGCAGTTCTTC.

The chain uses TRBV27 and TRBJ1-5; 9 nucleotides line up with TRBD1. Germline CDR1 MNHEY, CDR2 SMNVEV (reference sequence). The CDR3 length is 16 residues. Unmatched junction bases numbered 9, after V lost 3 bases and J lost 6 bases. Here the CDR3 reads CASSFAGTGTGQPQHF. The CDR3, as DNA: TGTGCCAGCAGTTTCGCCGGGACAGGGACCGGTCAGCCCCAGCATTTT.

About this clone: Other nucleotide sequences from this sample produce the same CDR3. In DNA, the CDR3 is TGCGCCAGCAGCTTGGCTACTAATGAAAAACTGTTTTTT. Encoded protein: CASSLATNEKLFF. J is TRBJ1-4 and V is TRBV5-1; D is unclear. This CDR3 contains 13 residues. V dropped 0 bases and J dropped 2 bases, with 2 bases sitting between them. Germline-derived CDR1 and CDR2 are SGHRS and YFSETQ.

This clone was counted many times. The chain links TRBV30 to TRBJ2-2, with unresolved D. V was trimmed by 0 bases and J by 6 bases, leaving 5 bases between them. CDR1 and CDR2 (germline): GTSNPN, SVGIG (reference sequence). CDR3 length: 12 residues. CDR3 nucleotides: TGTGCCTGGAGTGTGATAGCCGGGGAGCTGTTTTTT. Translating it yields CAWSVIAGELFF.

The chain links TRBV7-6 to TRBJ2-1; TRBD1 matches at 11 bases. With V trimmed by 5 bases and J by 3 bases, 3 bases remained unmatched. Germline CDR1 reads SGHVS; CDR2 reads FNYEAQ. This CDR3 contains 15 residues. The CDR3 nucleotides are TGTGCCAGCAGCAAGGACAGGGGGCTCTACAATGAGCAGTTCTTC. Translated, it gives CASSKDRGLYNEQFF.